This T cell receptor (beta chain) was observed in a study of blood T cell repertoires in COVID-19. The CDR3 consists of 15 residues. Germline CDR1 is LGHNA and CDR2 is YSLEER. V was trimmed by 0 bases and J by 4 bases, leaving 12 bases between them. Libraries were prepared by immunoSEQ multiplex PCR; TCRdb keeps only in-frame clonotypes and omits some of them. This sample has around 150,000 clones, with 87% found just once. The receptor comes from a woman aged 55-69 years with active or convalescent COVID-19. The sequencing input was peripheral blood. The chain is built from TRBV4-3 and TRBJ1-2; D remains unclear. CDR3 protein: CASSQDRWQSYGYTF. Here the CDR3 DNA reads TGCGCCAGCAGCCAAGATCGATGGCAGTCCTATGGCTACACCTTC.